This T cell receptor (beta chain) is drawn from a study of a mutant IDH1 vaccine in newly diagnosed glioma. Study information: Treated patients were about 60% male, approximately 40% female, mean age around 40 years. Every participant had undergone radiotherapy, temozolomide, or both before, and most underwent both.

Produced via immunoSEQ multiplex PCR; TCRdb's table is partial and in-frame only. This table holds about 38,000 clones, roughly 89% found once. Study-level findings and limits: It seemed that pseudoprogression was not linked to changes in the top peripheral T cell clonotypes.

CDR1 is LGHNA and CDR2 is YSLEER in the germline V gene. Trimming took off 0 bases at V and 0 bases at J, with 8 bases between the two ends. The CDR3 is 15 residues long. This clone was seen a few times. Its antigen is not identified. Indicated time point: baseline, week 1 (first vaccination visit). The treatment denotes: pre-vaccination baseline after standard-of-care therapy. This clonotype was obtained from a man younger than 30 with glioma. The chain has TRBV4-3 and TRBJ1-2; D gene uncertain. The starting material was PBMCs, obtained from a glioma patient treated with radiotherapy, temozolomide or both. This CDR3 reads CASSQDSWANYGYTF. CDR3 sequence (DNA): TGCGCCAGCAGCCAAGATTCTTGGGCTAACTATGGCTACACCTTC.